This T cell receptor (beta chain) was identified in a study of T cell repertoires in cytomegalovirus infection. In the study overall: Recently described HLA-C-restricted plus well-studied HLA-B-restricted CMV epitopes were used.

CDR3 length equals 12 residues. The study, taken as a whole, reports: Dominating the ex vivo response were HLA-C-restricted CMV-specific TCR beta clonotypes.

Turning to this clonotype: Its antigen is as yet unknown. Sequence at one end of the junction differs from germline and may be a read error.

Using its own MiXCR run on the reads, TCRdb lists one record per CDR3 protein. The data show about 570,000 distinct CDR3 sequences, around 40% seen once. This rearrangement joins TRBV12-3 or TRBV12-4 to TRBJ2-2; no reliable D call. This TCR was recovered from a human donor in good health (CMV status not recorded). Some clones in this sample may be carry-over from other donors' samples. The material sequenced was cultured PBMCs, taken from culture after CMV antigen stimulation. The CDR3 region is CASTHSTRELFF. CDR3 nucleotides: TGTGCCAGCACCCACTCCACCCGGGAGCTGTTTTTT.